Below, one T cell receptor (beta chain) is given with its context. These data belong to a study of identical twins. TCRdb called the 5' RACE reads again in MiXCR, with one record for every CDR3 protein. The sample records about 240,000 distinct CDR3 sequences, about an eighth being singletons. Germline CDR1 reads MNHEY; CDR2 reads SMNVEV (reference sequence). CDR3 length: 14 amino acids. V lost 5 bases to trimming and J lost 3 bases, with 14 bases between them. A further study also used this sample, focusing on yellow fever vaccine responses in identical twins.

The sequence was collected from a woman aged 18-29 years in good health. Sequenced: memory (CD45RO+) T cells sorted from blood. This chain connects TRBV27 to TRBJ2-7; D remains unclear. In nucleotides, the CDR3 is TGTGCCAGCAGTCCGGACGTTTGGGGCTACGAGCAGTACTTC. Residues: CASSPDVWGYEQYF.